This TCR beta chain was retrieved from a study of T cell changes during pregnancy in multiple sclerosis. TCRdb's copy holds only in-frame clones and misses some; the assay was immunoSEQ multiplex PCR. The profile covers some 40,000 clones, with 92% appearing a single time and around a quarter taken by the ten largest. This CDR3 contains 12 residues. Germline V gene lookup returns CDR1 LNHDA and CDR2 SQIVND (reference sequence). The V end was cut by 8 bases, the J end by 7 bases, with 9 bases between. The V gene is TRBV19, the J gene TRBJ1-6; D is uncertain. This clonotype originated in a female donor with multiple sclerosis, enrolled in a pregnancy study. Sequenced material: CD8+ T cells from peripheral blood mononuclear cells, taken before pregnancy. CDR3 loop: CASAAGNSPLHF. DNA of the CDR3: TGTGCCAGTGCCGCGGGGAATTCACCCCTCCACTTT.